These T cell receptor beta chains were read from a single sample in a study of shared clonotypes between healthy human individuals. Sequencing used immunoSEQ multiplex PCR; TCRdb keeps in-frame clones, though not all of them. The data contain fewer than 600,000 clones, around 78% of them seen just once; the ten biggest clones take up about 12%. The sample consisted of PBMCs. The receptors originated from a woman in her 40s in good health. Some clones in this sample may be carry-over from other donors' samples. Each CDR3 is given with its conserved first and last residue. Each record gives: V gene, D gene, J gene, CDR3 protein. The D gene is left open where the match is weak.

TRBV29-1	.	TRBJ2-7	CSVEGDSSYEQYF
TRBV19	.	TRBJ2-2	CASSRASGQSNTGELFF
TRBV2	.	TRBJ2-3	CASSDQLHTDTQYF
TRBV15	.	TRBJ2-7	CATSSHSYEQYF
TRBV7-6	TRBD1	TRBJ2-7	CASSLGDRALWGEQYF
TRBV7-2	.	TRBJ1-5	CASSSLGPDQPQHF
TRBV25-1	.	TRBJ2-2	CASSEWGSGELFF
TRBV4-1	TRBD1	TRBJ1-1	CASSPSTGARHTEAFF
TRBV2	.	TRBJ1-1	CASEGVRGGTEAFF
TRBV27	TRBD2	TRBJ2-7	CASRTSGRYEQYF
TRBV5-6	.	TRBJ2-7	CASSSDRSSVSSYEQYF
TRBV2	TRBD1	TRBJ2-6	CASTRGHGANVLTF
TRBV28	TRBD1	TRBJ1-2	CASSPGTGLGYGYTF
TRBV28	.	TRBJ1-2	CTSGRLLGASGYTF
TRBV30	TRBD1	TRBJ1-4	CAWSMDRVLSNEKLFF
TRBV30	TRBD1	TRBJ1-1	CACHRGTGGTEAFF
TRBV5-1	TRBD2	TRBJ2-1	CASRASGNNNEQFF
TRBV7-9	.	TRBJ2-1	CASSLGPGSEQFF
TRBV4-1	.	TRBJ2-7	CASSLIGGQSYEQYF
TRBV5-1	TRBD1	TRBJ2-7	CASSPSGHRGSSYEQYF
TRBV4-3	.	TRBJ2-1	CASSEERGMDEQFF
TRBV5-8	TRBD2	TRBJ2-1	CASSSLGSGRALEQFF
TRBV18	.	TRBJ1-2	CASSPPQGRNGYTF
TRBV19	.	TRBJ2-3	CASSIVAGPTDTQYF
TRBV5-1	.	TRBJ2-7	CASARAGWDEQYF
TRBV29-1	TRBD2	TRBJ2-1	CSVRAGGDGYNGQFF
TRBV16	.	TRBJ1-2	CASSQQPGESYGYTF
TRBV5-1	.	TRBJ1-4	CASRRLQANEKLFF
TRBV5-4	TRBD2	TRBJ2-1	CASSEGLAEYNEQFF
TRBV9	.	TRBJ2-7	CASSVGRASSYEQYF
TRBV18	.	TRBJ2-5	CASSPYTPQRTQETQYF
TRBV7-7	.	TRBJ1-1	CASSLGRNTEAFF
TRBV4-1	TRBD1	TRBJ2-5	CASSQDSRTGGVGETQYF
TRBV27	.	TRBJ1-4	CASSYKTGTQATNEKLFF
TRBV10-1	.	TRBJ1-2	CASSERDRALCYGYTF
TRBV6-6	.	TRBJ2-2	CASSYVPSSELFF
TRBV4-3	.	TRBJ2-3	CASSQQSRGPDTQYF
TRBV29-1	TRBD1	TRBJ2-1	CSPWTGADEQFF
TRBV29-1	TRBD2	TRBJ2-7	CSARGTSGSREQYF